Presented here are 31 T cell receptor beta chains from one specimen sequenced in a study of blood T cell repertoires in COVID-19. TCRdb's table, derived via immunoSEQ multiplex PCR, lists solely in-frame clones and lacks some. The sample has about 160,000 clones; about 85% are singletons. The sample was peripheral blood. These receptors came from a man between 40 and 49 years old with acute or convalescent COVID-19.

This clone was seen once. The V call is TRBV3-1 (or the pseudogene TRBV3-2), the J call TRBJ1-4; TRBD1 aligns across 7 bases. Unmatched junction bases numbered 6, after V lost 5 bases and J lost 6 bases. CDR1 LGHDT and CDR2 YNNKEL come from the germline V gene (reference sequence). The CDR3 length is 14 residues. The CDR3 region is CASSRTGFDEKLFF. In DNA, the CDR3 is TGTGCCAGCAGCAGGACAGGTTTTGATGAAAAACTGTTTTTT.

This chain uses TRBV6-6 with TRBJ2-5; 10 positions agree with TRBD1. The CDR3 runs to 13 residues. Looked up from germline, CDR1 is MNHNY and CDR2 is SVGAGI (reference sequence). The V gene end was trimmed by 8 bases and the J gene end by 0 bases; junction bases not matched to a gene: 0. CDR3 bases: TGTGCCAGCGGACAGGGGGACCAAGAGACCCAGTACTTC. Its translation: CASGQGDQETQYF.

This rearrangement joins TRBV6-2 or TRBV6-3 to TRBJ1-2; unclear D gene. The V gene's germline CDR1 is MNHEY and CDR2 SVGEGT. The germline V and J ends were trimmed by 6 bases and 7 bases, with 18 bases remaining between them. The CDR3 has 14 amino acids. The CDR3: CASSSQPPRSGYTF. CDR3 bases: TGTGCCAGCAGCTCCCAGCCCCCCCGGAGTGGCTACACCTTC.

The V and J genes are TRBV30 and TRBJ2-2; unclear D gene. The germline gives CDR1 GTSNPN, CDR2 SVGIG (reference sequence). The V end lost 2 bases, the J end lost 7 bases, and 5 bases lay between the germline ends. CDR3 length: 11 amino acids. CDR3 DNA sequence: TGTGCCTGGAGTTTCCACGGGGAGCTGTTTTTT. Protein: CAWSFHGELFF.

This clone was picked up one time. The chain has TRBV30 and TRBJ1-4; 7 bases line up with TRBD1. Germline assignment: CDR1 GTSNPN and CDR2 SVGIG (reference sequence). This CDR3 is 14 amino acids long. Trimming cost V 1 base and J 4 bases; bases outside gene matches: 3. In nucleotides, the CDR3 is TGTGCCTGGAGTGCACAGGGGATTAATGAAAAACTGTTTTTT. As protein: CAWSAQGINEKLFF.

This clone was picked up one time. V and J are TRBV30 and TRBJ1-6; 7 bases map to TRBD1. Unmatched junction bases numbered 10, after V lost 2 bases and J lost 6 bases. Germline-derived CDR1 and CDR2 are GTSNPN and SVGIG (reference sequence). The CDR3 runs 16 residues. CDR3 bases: TGTGCCTGGAGTTCTCCCGGGACAGCGCTTAATTCACCCCTCCACTTT. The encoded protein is CAWSSPGTALNSPLHF.

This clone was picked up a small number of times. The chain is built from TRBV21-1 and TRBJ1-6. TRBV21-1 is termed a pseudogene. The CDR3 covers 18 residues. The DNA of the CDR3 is TGTGCCAGCAACCCGGGGTACGTAAGGGATGGTGATAATTCACCCCTCCACTTT. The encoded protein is CASNPGYVRDGDNSPLHF.

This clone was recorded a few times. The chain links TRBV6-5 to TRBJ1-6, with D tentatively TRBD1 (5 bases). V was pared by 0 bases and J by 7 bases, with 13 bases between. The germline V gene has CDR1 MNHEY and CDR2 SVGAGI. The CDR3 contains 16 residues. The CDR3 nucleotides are TGTGCCAGCAGTTACTCCCGGACACCGCACAATTCACCCCTCCACTTT. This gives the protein CASSYSRTPHNSPLHF.

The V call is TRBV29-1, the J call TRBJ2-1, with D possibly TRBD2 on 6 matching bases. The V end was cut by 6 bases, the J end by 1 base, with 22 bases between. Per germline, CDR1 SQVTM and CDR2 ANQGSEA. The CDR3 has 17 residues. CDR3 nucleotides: TGCAGCGTCAAAGGTCTCGTGGAGGGTGGGTCCTACAATGAGCAGTTCTTC. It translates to CSVKGLVEGGSYNEQFF.

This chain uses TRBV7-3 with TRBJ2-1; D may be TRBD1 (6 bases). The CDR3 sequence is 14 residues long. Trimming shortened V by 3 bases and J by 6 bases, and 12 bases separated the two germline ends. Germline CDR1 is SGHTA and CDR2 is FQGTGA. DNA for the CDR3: TGTGCCAGCAGCTTTACCGGGACAAGCAATGAGCAGTTCTTC. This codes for CASSFTGTSNEQFF.

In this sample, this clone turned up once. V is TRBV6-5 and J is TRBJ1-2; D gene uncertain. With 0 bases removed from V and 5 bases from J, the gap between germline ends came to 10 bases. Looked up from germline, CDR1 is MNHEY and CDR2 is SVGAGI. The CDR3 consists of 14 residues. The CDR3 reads CASSYSGRRYGYTF. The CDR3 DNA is TGTGCCAGCAGTTACTCGGGTAGGAGATATGGCTACACCTTC.

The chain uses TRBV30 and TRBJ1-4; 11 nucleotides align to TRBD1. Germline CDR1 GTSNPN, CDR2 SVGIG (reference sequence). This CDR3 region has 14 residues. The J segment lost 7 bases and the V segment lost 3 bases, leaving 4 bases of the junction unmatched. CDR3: CAWSRGTGGEKLFF. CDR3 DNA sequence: TGTGCCTGGAGCCGCGGGACAGGGGGTGAAAAACTGTTTTTT. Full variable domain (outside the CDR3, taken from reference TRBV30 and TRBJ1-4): SQTIHQWPATLVQPVGSPLSLECTVEGTSNPNLYWYRQAAGRGLQLLFYSVGIGQISSEVPQNLSASRPQDRQFILSSKKLLLSDSGFYLCAWSRGTGGEKLFFGSGTQLSVL.

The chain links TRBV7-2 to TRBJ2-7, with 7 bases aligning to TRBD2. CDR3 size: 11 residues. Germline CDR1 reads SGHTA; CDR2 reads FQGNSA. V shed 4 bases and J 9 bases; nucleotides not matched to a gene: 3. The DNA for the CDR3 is TGTGCCAGCAGCTCCGCTAGCGGGCAGTACTTC. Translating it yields CASSSASGQYF.

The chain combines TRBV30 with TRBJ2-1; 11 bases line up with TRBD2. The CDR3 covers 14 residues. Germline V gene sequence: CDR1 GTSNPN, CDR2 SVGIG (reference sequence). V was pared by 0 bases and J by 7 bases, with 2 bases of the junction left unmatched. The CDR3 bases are TGTGCCTGGAGTGTATCTAGCGGGGGGAATGAGCAGTTCTTC. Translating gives CAWSVSSGGNEQFF.

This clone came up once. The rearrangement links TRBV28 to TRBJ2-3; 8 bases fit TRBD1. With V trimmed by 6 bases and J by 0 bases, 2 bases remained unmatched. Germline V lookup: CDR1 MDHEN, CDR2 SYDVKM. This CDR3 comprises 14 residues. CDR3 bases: TGTGCCAGCAGACAGGGGGGCAGCACAGATACGCAGTATTTT. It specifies CASRQGGSTDTQYF.

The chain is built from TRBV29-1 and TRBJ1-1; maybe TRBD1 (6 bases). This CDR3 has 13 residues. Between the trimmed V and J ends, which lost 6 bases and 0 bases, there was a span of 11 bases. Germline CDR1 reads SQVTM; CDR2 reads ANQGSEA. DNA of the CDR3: TGCAGCGTCGACAGGTCGATGAACACTGAAGCTTTCTTT. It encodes CSVDRSMNTEAFF.

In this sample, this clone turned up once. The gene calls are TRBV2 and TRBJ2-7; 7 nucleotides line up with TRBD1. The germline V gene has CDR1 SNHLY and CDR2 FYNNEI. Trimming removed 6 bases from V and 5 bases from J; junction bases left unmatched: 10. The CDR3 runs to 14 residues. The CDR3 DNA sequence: TGTGCCAGCAGAGAACCGACAGGGCTCGACGAGCAGTACTTC. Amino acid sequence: CASREPTGLDEQYF.

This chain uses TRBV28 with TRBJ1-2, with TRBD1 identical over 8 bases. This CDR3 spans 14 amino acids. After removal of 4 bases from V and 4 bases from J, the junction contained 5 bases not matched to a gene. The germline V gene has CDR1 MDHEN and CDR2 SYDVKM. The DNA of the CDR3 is TGTGCCAGCAGTTCCCTGGACAGGGTCTATGGCTACACCTTC. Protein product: CASSSLDRVYGYTF.

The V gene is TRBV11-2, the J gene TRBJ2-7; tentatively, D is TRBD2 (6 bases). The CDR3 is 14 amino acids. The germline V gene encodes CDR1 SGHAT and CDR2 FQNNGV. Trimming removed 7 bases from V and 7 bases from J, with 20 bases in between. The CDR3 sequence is CASTLGTFRGEQYF. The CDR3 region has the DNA TGTGCCAGCACCCTGGGGACCTTCCGGGGGGAGCAGTACTTC.

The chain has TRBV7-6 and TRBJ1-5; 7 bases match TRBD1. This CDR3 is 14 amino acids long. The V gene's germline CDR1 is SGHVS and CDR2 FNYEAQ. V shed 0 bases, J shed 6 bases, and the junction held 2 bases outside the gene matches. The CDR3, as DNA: TGTGCCAGCAGCTTAGCAGGGGGCGGTCAGCCCCAGCATTTT. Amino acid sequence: CASSLAGGGQPQHF. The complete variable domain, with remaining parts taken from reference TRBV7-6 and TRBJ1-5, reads GAGVSQSPRYKVTKRGQDVALRCDPISGHVSLYWYRQALGQGPEFLTYFNYEAQQDKSGLPNDRFSAERPEGSISTLTIQRTEQRDSAMYRCASSLAGGGQPQHFGDGTRLSIL.

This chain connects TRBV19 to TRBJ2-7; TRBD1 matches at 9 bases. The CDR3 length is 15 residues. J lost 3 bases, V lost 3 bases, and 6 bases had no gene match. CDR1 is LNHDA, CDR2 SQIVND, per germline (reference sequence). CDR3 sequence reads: CASSIGQGTYYEQYF. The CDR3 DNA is TGTGCCAGTAGTATTGGACAGGGGACCTACTACGAGCAGTACTTC.

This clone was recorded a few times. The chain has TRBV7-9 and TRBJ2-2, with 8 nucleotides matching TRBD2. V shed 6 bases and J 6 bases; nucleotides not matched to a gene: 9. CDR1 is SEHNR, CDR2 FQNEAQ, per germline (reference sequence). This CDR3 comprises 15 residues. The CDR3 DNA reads TGTGCCAGCAGTCCGGGACTAGAGATGGCCGGGGAGCTGTTTTTT. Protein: CASSPGLEMAGELFF.

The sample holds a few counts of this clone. CDR3 in DNA: TGTGCCAGCAGCCCCACGAGGGGGTTAAGTTCGGGGGGCTACACCTTC. Residues: CASSPTRGLSSGGYTF. J is TRBJ1-2 and V is TRBV5-4; a weak D match, TRBD1 (6 bases). The CDR3 is 16 residues long. Germline CDR1 is SGHNT and CDR2 is YYREEE (reference sequence). The V and J ends lost 4 bases and 8 bases respectively, with 24 bases between them. The variable domain in full, completed from reference TRBV5-4 and TRBJ1-2, reads ETGVTQSPTHLIKTRGQQVTLRCSSQSGHNTVSWYQQALGQGPQFIFQYYREEENGRGNFPPRFSGLQFPNYSSELNVNALELDDSALYLCASSPTRGLSSGGYTFGSGTRLTVV.

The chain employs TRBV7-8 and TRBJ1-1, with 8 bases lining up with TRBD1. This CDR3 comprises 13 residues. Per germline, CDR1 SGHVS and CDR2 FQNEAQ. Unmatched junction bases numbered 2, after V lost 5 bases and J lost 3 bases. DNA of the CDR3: TGTGCCAGCAGCCCCAGGGGGCACACTGAAGCTTTCTTT. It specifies CASSPRGHTEAFF.

The CDR3 sequence: CASSEAGGSYNEQFF. The CDR3 DNA follows: TGTGCCAGCAGTGAAGCGGGGGGCTCCTACAATGAGCAGTTCTTC. The chain couples TRBV6-4 to TRBJ2-1; 9 bases agree with TRBD2. CDR3 length: 15 amino acids. The germline V gene has CDR1 MRHNA and CDR2 SNTAGT. The junction had 0 bases not matched to a gene; V was cut back by 3 bases and J by 0 bases.

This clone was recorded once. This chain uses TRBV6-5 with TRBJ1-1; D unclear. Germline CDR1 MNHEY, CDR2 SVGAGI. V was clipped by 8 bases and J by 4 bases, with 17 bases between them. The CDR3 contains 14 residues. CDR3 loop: CASVEWVGSTEAFF. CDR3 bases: TGTGCCAGCGTGGAGTGGGTCGGGAGCACTGAAGCTTTCTTT.

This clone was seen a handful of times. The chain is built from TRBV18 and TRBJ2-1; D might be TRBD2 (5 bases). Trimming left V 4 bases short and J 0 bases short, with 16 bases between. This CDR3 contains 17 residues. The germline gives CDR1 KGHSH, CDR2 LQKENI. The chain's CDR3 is CASSRQVTGSSYNEQFF. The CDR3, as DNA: TGTGCCAGCTCACGCCAGGTTACGGGGAGCTCCTACAATGAGCAGTTCTTC. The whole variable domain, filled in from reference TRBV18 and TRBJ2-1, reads NAGVMQNPRHLVRRRGQEARLRCSPMKGHSHVYWYRQLPEEGLKFMVYLQKENIIDESGMPKERFSAEFPKEGPSILRIQQVVRGDSAAYFCASSRQVTGSSYNEQFFGPGTRLTVL.

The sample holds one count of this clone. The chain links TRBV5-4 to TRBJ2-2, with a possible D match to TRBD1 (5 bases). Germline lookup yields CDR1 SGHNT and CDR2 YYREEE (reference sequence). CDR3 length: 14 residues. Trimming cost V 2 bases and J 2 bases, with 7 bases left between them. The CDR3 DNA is TGTGCCAGCAGCTTTCAGGGAAACACCGGGGAGCTGTTTTTT. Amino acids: CASSFQGNTGELFF.

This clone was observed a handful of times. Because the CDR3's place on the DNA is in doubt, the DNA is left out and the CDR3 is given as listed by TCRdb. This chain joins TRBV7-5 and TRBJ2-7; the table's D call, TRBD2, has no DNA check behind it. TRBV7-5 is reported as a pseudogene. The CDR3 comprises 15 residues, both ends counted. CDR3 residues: CARWAGGTDAYEQYF.

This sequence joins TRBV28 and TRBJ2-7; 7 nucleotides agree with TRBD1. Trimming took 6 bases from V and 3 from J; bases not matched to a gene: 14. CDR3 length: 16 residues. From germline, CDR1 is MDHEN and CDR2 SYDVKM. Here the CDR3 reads CASRPHRDSDRYEQYF. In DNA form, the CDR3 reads TGTGCCAGCAGGCCCCACCGGGACAGTGATCGCTACGAGCAGTACTTC.

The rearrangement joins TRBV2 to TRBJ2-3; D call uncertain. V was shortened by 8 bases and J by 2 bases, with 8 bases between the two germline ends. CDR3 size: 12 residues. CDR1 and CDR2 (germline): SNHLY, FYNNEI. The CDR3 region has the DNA TGTGCCAGCCAGAAATCCACAGATACGCAGTATTTT. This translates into CASQKSTDTQYF. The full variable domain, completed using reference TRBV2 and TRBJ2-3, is EPEVTQTPSHQVTQMGQEVILRCVPISNHLYFYWYRQILGQKVEFLVSFYNNEISEKSEIFDDQFSVERPDGSNFTLKIRSTKLEDSAMYFCASQKSTDTQYFGPGTRLTVL.